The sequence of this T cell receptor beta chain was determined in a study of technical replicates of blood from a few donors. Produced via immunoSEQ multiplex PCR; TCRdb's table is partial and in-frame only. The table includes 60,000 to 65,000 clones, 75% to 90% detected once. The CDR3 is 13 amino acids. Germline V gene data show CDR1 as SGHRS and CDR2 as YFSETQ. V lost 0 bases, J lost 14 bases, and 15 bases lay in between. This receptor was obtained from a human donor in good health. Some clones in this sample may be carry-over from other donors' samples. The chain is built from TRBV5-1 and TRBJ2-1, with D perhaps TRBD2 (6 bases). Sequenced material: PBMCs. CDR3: CASSLGFDGGEFF. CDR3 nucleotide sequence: TGCGCCAGCAGCTTGGGGTTCGATGGAGGGGAGTTCTTC.